A selection of T cell receptor beta chains follows, all from one sample in a study of response to subunit inactivated influenza vaccine. TCRdb re-analysed the RT-PCR reads in MiXCR, keeping a single row per CDR3 protein. The sample comprises about 240,000 distinct CDR3 sequences, 10% to 15% of which are singletons, and approximately 8.4% rests with the top ten. The material sequenced was non-naive T cells sorted from PBMCs, taken 14 to 15 days before vaccination. Receptor source: a man between 50 and 59 years old who received an inactivated influenza vaccine. The CDR3 runs from the conserved cysteine through the conserved F or W. A D gene is named only where the DNA matches it firmly. Part of the rows lack a size; the others show once, few, many or a class for expanded clones.

CDR3aa | CDR3nt | abundance | d_gene | len | j_gene | v_gene
CSANDGYGYTF | TGCAGTGCAAATGACGGCTATGGCTACACCTTC | NA | NA | 11 | TRBJ1-2 | TRBV20-1
CASSLGVTLQPQHF | TGTGCCAGCAGTTTAGGTGTGACCCTACAGCCCCAGCATTTT | many | NA | 14 | TRBJ1-5 | TRBV28
CASSLDVGSNSPLHF | TGCGCCAGCAGCTTGGATGTTGGCAGCAATTCACCCCTCCACTTT | many | NA | 15 | TRBJ1-6 | TRBV5-1
CASSPGTGVYEQYF | TGTGCCAGCAGTCCCGGGACAGGGGTCTACGAGCAGTACTTC | NA | TRBD1 | 14 | TRBJ2-7 | TRBV6-1
CSVDGTSGRIETQYF | TGCAGCGTTGACGGGACTAGCGGGAGGATAGAGACCCAGTACTTC | NA | TRBD2 | 15 | TRBJ2-5 | TRBV29-1
CASSFRAGGVEKLFF | TGTGCCAGCAGCTTTCGGGCAGGGGGCGTTGAAAAACTGTTTTTT | NA | TRBD1 | 15 | TRBJ1-4 | TRBV7-2
CASSKIRGWIHGYTF | TGTGCCAGCAGCAAAATACGGGGTTGGATCCATGGCTACACCTTC | many | NA | 15 | TRBJ1-2 | TRBV21-1
CASSLADWDRPNYGYTF | TGTGCCAGCAGCTTAGCCGATTGGGACCGCCCTAACTATGGCTACACCTTC | few | NA | 17 | TRBJ1-2 | TRBV7-9
CASSSSGSARSSYNEQFF | TGTGCCAGCAGCTCAAGCGGGAGCGCACGGAGCTCCTACAATGAGCAGTTCTTC | few | TRBD2 | 18 | TRBJ2-1 | TRBV28
CASSFNAWATNEKLFF | TGTGCCAGCAGTTTCAATGCCTGGGCAACTAATGAAAAACTGTTTTTT | NA | NA | 16 | TRBJ1-4 | TRBV28
CASSSRDREAGELFF | TGCGCCAGCAGCTCCCGGGACAGGGAGGCCGGGGAGCTGTTTTTT | NA | TRBD1 | 15 | TRBJ2-2 | TRBV5-1
CASSEQGLVSDEQFF | TGCGCCAGCAGCGAACAGGGACTAGTCAGCGATGAGCAGTTCTTC | NA | TRBD2 | 15 | TRBJ2-1 | TRBV5-1
CATSRGLTPGGKNIQYF | TGTGCCACCAGCAGAGGACTGACCCCCGGAGGAAAAAACATTCAGTACTTC | many | NA | 17 | TRBJ2-4 | TRBV15
CASSLGNTGYYEQYF | TGTGCCAGCAGCTTAGGAAATACGGGGTACTACGAGCAGTACTTC | many | NA | 15 | TRBJ2-7 | TRBV11-2
CASSSSTTTTNEKLFF | TGCGCCAGCAGCTCCTCCACGACTACAACTAATGAAAAACTGTTTTTT | NA | NA | 16 | TRBJ1-4 | TRBV5-1
CASSYGTSTLHF | TGTGCCAGCAGTTACGGGACGTCGACCCTCCACTTT | few | NA | 12 | TRBJ1-6 | TRBV6-2/TRBV6-3
CASSINRVPYEQYF | TGTGCCAGCAGCATAAACAGGGTTCCATACGAGCAGTACTTC | few | NA | 14 | TRBJ2-7 | TRBV5-6
CASSESPLGAYEQYF | TGCGCCAGCAGTGAGTCGCCCTTGGGGGCCTACGAGCAGTACTTC | NA | NA | 15 | TRBJ2-7 | TRBV10-2
CASSLTSGSLSSYEQYF | TGTGCCAGCAGTTTAACTAGCGGGAGCCTCAGTTCCTACGAGCAGTACTTC | few | TRBD2 | 17 | TRBJ2-7 | TRBV12-3/TRBV12-4
CASSPSGAGRRETQYF | TGTGCCAGCAGCCCGAGCGGGGCCGGGCGGCGGGAGACCCAGTACTTC | few | TRBD2 | 16 | TRBJ2-5 | TRBV7-9
CASSPGSGGQETQYF | TGCGCCAGCAGCCCAGGTTCAGGGGGCCAAGAGACCCAGTACTTC | NA | TRBD1 | 15 | TRBJ2-5 | TRBV5-1
CASSSGQGAVYGYTF | TGCGCCAGCAGCTCGGGACAGGGGGCTGTCTATGGCTACACCTTC | few | TRBD1 | 15 | TRBJ1-2 | TRBV5-1
CASSYLLSTDYEQYF | TGTGCCAGCAGTTATTTACTGTCAACCGACTACGAGCAGTACTTC | many | NA | 15 | TRBJ2-7 | TRBV6-5
CASSSFRTDTQYF | TGTGCCAGCAGCTCGTTTCGCACAGATACGCAGTATTTT | NA | NA | 13 | TRBJ2-3 | TRBV7-6
CSGGNTEAFF | TGCAGCGGGGGGAACACTGAAGCTTTCTTT | few | NA | 10 | TRBJ1-1 | TRBV29-1
CATSRRQRSNQPQHF | TGTGCCACCAGCAGAAGACAGAGAAGCAATCAGCCCCAGCATTTT | many | NA | 15 | TRBJ1-5 | TRBV15
CASRMQGQGQETQYF | TGTGCCAGCAGAATGCAGGGACAGGGACAAGAGACCCAGTACTTC | many | TRBD1 | 15 | TRBJ2-5 | TRBV28
CASSLSQIGGYTF | TGTGCCAGCAGTTTATCACAAATAGGTGGCTACACCTTC | few | NA | 13 | TRBJ1-2 | TRBV28
CSVRQVTDTQYF | TGCAGCGTTCGACAGGTAACAGATACGCAGTATTTT | many | NA | 12 | TRBJ2-3 | TRBV29-1
CASSLAEGKGTQYF | TGTGCCAGCAGTTTGGCTGAGGGGAAAGGGACCCAGTACTTC | few | NA | 14 | TRBJ2-5 | TRBV28
CASTTLRGRTSTDTQYF | TGTGCCAGCACCACCCTCCGGGGCCGGACTAGCACAGATACGCAGTATTTT | NA | NA | 17 | TRBJ2-3 | TRBV11-2
CASSFYGTSTDTQYF | TGTGCCAGCAGTTTTTACGGTACTAGCACAGATACGCAGTATTTT | few | NA | 15 | TRBJ2-3 | TRBV27
CSASSLAVPYEQYF | TGCAGTGCTAGCTCCCTAGCGGTCCCCTACGAGCAGTACTTC | NA | TRBD2 | 14 | TRBJ2-7 | TRBV20-1
CASRLASWGLGDTQYF | TGTGCCAGCAGGCTAGCTAGTTGGGGCCTGGGAGATACGCAGTATTTT | NA | NA | 16 | TRBJ2-3 | TRBV27
CASNRDGNYEQYF | TGTGCCAGCAACCGGGACGGTAACTACGAGCAGTACTTC | few | NA | 13 | TRBJ2-7 | TRBV2
CASSFRAPLTGGQFF | TGTGCCAGCAGCTTCCGGGCCCCCCTCACCGGGGGGCAGTTCTTC | few | NA | 15 | TRBJ2-1 | TRBV5-8
CASSLRGTSGRAWGETQYF | TGCGCCAGCAGCTTGCGAGGGACTAGCGGGAGAGCGTGGGGAGAGACCCAGTACTTC | NA | TRBD2 | 19 | TRBJ2-5 | TRBV5-1
CAWSDPVGTQYF | TGTGCCTGGAGTGACCCCGTAGGGACCCAGTACTTC | NA | NA | 12 | TRBJ2-5 | TRBV30
CASSLEGQGRGYTF | TGCGCCAGCAGCTTGGAGGGACAGGGGAGGGGCTACACCTTC | many | TRBD1 | 14 | TRBJ1-2 | TRBV5-1
CSAGVGGHTEAFF | TGCAGTGCTGGGGTCGGGGGGCACACTGAAGCTTTCTTT | few | NA | 13 | TRBJ1-1 | TRBV20-1
CRATTGNYGYTF | TGCAGGGCTACGACAGGGAACTATGGCTACACCTTC | NA | TRBD1 | 12 | TRBJ1-2 | TRBV20-1
CASSYWDRVTDTQYF | TGTGCCAGCAGTTACTGGGACAGGGTCACAGATACGCAGTATTTT | many | TRBD1 | 15 | TRBJ2-3 | TRBV6-5
CAWSEGQTQYF | TGTGCCTGGAGTGAGGGACAGACCCAGTACTTC | few | NA | 11 | TRBJ2-5 | TRBV30
CASTSVGVGYEQYF | TGTGCCAGCACTAGTGTCGGGGTCGGCTACGAGCAGTACTTC | NA | NA | 14 | TRBJ2-7 | TRBV28
CSVVPRDFSYQETQYF | TGCAGCGTTGTGCCCCGGGACTTCTCGTACCAAGAGACCCAGTACTTC | few | NA | 16 | TRBJ2-5 | TRBV29-1
CSARELAGGFSYEQYF | TGCAGTGCTAGAGAGCTAGCGGGGGGTTTCTCCTACGAGCAGTACTTC | few | TRBD2 | 16 | TRBJ2-7 | TRBV20-1
CASSPGDSRETQYF | TGTGCCAGCAGCCCCGGAGACAGTCGAGAGACCCAGTACTTC | NA | NA | 14 | TRBJ2-5 | TRBV6-1
CSASGTGYGYTF | TGCAGTGCTAGCGGGACAGGATATGGCTACACCTTC | few | TRBD1 | 12 | TRBJ1-2 | TRBV20-1
CASSYSGSEAFF | TGTGCCAGCAGTTACTCGGGCAGTGAAGCTTTCTTT | NA | NA | 12 | TRBJ1-1 | TRBV6-5
CSATRENYGYTF | TGCAGTGCCACTAGGGAGAACTATGGCTACACCTTC | NA | NA | 12 | TRBJ1-2 | TRBV20-1
CASRSGQAGANVLTF | TGTGCCAGCAGGTCCGGACAGGCTGGGGCCAACGTCCTGACTTTC | few | TRBD1 | 15 | TRBJ2-6 | TRBV6-1
CASSLAWLAGNYEQYF | TGTGCCAGCAGCTTAGCGTGGCTAGCGGGAAACTACGAGCAGTACTTC | NA | TRBD2 | 16 | TRBJ2-7 | TRBV7-2
CASSWTGYSETQYF | TGTGCCAGCAGTTGGACAGGCTATTCAGAGACCCAGTACTTC | many | TRBD1 | 14 | TRBJ2-5 | TRBV12-3/TRBV12-4
CASSSRTGLSTEAFF | TGTGCCAGCAGTTCCCGGACAGGGCTGAGCACTGAAGCTTTCTTT | few | TRBD1 | 15 | TRBJ1-1 | TRBV6-5
CASSLNTGLAGVAEQFF | TGTGCCAGCAGTTTAAATACAGGACTAGCGGGAGTAGCTGAGCAGTTCTTC | many | TRBD2 | 17 | TRBJ2-1 | TRBV28
CASSLSGRTANIQYF | TGCGCCAGCAGCTTGAGTGGTAGGACAGCAAACATTCAGTACTTC | many | NA | 15 | TRBJ2-4 | TRBV5-1
CSAGGTLAYEQYF | TGCAGTGCGGGCGGCACCCTAGCCTACGAGCAGTACTTC | NA | NA | 13 | TRBJ2-7 | TRBV20-1